This T cell receptor (beta chain) was captured by sequencing in a study of T-cell memory formation after mild COVID-19. Whole-study findings and limits: The finding that pre-infection memory included some responding clones suggested that cross-reactive memory joined. Contracting CD4+ clones were located mainly in CM and EM, and CD8+ clones in EMRA.

The authors produced TCR alpha and TCR beta cDNA libraries with sample barcodes and UMIs by 5'RACE using constant-segment primers. Via MiXCR, TCRdb re-called the 5' RACE reads, giving one row per CDR3 protein. This table has approximately 260,000 distinct CDR3 sequences, about a sixth appearing once. In this sample, this clonotype turned up a few times. Its target is unknown. V lost 3 bases and J 2 bases, leaving 7 bases between the germline ends. The CDR3 consists of 12 residues. The germline V gene encodes CDR1 DFQATT and CDR2 SNEGSKA (reference sequence). This rearrangement joins TRBV20-1 to TRBJ2-5; D is uncertain. The receptor's source is a man aged 18 to 29 who had mild COVID-19 (a few samples of this study predate the infection). Cell type and time point are not known. The sequencing sample was made of PBMCs or a T cell subset sorted from them (not recorded which). Written as DNA, the CDR3 is TGCAGTGCTAGGTTCAGGCAAGAGACCCAGTACTTC. It encodes CSARFRQETQYF.